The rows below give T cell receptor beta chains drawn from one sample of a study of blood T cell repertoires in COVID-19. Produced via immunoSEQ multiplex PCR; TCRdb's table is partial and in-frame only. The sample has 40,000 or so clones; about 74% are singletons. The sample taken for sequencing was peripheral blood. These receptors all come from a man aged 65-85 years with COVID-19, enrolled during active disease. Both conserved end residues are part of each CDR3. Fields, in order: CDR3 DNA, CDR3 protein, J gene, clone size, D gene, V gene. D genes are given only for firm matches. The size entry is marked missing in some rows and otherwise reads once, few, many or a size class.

CDR3 DNA: TGTGCCACCGGGGAGAGCACAGATACGCAGTATTTT
CDR3 protein: CATGESTDTQYF
J gene: TRBJ2-3
clone size: -
D gene: -
V gene: TRBV24-1

CDR3 DNA: TGTGCCAGCAGTTCCGGGACAGGGGGCTATGGCTACACCTTC
CDR3 protein: CASSSGTGGYGYTF
J gene: TRBJ1-2
clone size: -
D gene: TRBD1
V gene: TRBV28

CDR3 DNA: TGTGCCAGCAGCCCTCGACAGGGGCTAAACACTGAAGCTTTCTTT
CDR3 protein: CASSPRQGLNTEAFF
J gene: TRBJ1-1
clone size: once
D gene: TRBD1
V gene: TRBV14

CDR3 DNA: TGTGCCAGCAGTATTGCCTCCGGGTCCGGGGGATCACCCCTCCACTTT
CDR3 protein: CASSIASGSGGSPLHF
J gene: TRBJ1-6
clone size: -
D gene: -
V gene: TRBV6-2/TRBV6-3

CDR3 DNA: TGTGCCACCAGTGACGACTCTCGCGCCTTAAATGAGCAGTTCTTC
CDR3 protein: CATSDDSRALNEQFF
J gene: TRBJ2-1
clone size: -
D gene: -
V gene: TRBV24-1

CDR3 DNA: TGTGCCAGCAGCTTGGGCAGGGGCAATCAGCCCCAGCATTTT
CDR3 protein: CASSLGRGNQPQHF
J gene: TRBJ1-5
clone size: -
D gene: -
V gene: TRBV5-4

CDR3 DNA: TGTGCCAGCAGCCCGAGACAGGGGGCGGGGTATGGCTACACCTTC
CDR3 protein: CASSPRQGAGYGYTF
J gene: TRBJ1-2
clone size: -
D gene: TRBD1
V gene: TRBV7-2

CDR3 DNA: TGTGCCAGCAGCTTGGGAAGCGGGAGTTCAAAAGATACGCAGTATTTT
CDR3 protein: CASSLGSGSSKDTQYF
J gene: TRBJ2-3
clone size: -
D gene: TRBD2
V gene: TRBV5-4

CDR3 DNA: TGTGCCACCAGCAGAATCACAGGGGGCGCGTACGAGCAGTACTTC
CDR3 protein: CATSRITGGAYEQYF
J gene: TRBJ2-7
clone size: -
D gene: TRBD1
V gene: TRBV15

CDR3 DNA: TGTGCCAGCAGCGTACTGACAGGGACTGAAGCTTTCTTT
CDR3 protein: CASSVLTGTEAFF
J gene: TRBJ1-1
clone size: -
D gene: TRBD1
V gene: TRBV9

CDR3 DNA: TGTGCCAGCTCATTTGCCGGGGATACGCAGTATTTT
CDR3 protein: CASSFAGDTQYF
J gene: TRBJ2-3
clone size: -
D gene: -
V gene: TRBV18

CDR3 DNA: TGCAGCTCGGGACTAGCGGATTCGTTGCAGTTCTTC
CDR3 protein: CSSGLADSLQFF
J gene: TRBJ2-1
clone size: -
D gene: TRBD2
V gene: TRBV29-1

CDR3 DNA: TGTGCCAGCAGCTTAGCGGGCAGAAGCAATCAGCCCCAGCATTTT
CDR3 protein: CASSLAGRSNQPQHF
J gene: TRBJ1-5
clone size: -
D gene: -
V gene: TRBV7-2

CDR3 DNA: TGTGCCAGCAGCTTGCCCCGGGGGTCCACAGATACGCAGTATTTT
CDR3 protein: CASSLPRGSTDTQYF
J gene: TRBJ2-3
clone size: few
D gene: -
V gene: TRBV7-2

CDR3 DNA: TGTGCCAGCAGCCAAGCACAGTTGAACGCGGAGCTGTTTTTT
CDR3 protein: CASSQAQLNAELFF
J gene: TRBJ2-2
clone size: -
D gene: -
V gene: TRBV3-1/TRBV3-2

CDR3 DNA: TGTGCCAGCAGCTTTGACAGCGTTAATCAGCCCCAGCATTTT
CDR3 protein: CASSFDSVNQPQHF
J gene: TRBJ1-5
clone size: -
D gene: -
V gene: TRBV7-9

CDR3 DNA: TGTGCCAGCAGCTCCACCGGGACAGGGGGCGCGAGCTACACCTTC
CDR3 protein: CASSSTGTGGASYTF
J gene: TRBJ1-2
clone size: -
D gene: TRBD1
V gene: TRBV28

CDR3 DNA: TGTGCCAGCACCATGTACCGGACTAGCGGGGATACGCAGTATTTT
CDR3 protein: CASTMYRTSGDTQYF
J gene: TRBJ2-3
clone size: -
D gene: TRBD2
V gene: TRBV11-2

CDR3 DNA: TGTGCCAGCAGTGTGCGGGAGACTGGGGAATACAATGAGCAGTTCTTC
CDR3 protein: CASSVRETGEYNEQFF
J gene: TRBJ2-1
clone size: -
D gene: TRBD2
V gene: TRBV6-1

CDR3 DNA: TGTGCCAGCTCTGGGGGGAAGGATCAGCCCCAGCATTTT
CDR3 protein: CASSGGKDQPQHF
J gene: TRBJ1-5
clone size: -
D gene: -
V gene: TRBV18

CDR3 DNA: TGTGCCAGCAGTCTGGGACAGGGCCGCGGTGTGGGTGAAAAACTGTTTTTT
CDR3 protein: CASSLGQGRGVGEKLFF
J gene: TRBJ1-4
clone size: -
D gene: TRBD1
V gene: TRBV6-6

CDR3 DNA: TGTGCCAGCAGCGTTATGGACAGCCCTAATTCACCCCTCCACTTT
CDR3 protein: CASSVMDSPNSPLHF
J gene: TRBJ1-6
clone size: few
D gene: -
V gene: TRBV6-2/TRBV6-3

CDR3 DNA: TGTGCCAGCAGTTACGTAGCGGCAGCAACCGGGGAGCTGTTTTTT
CDR3 protein: CASSYVAAATGELFF
J gene: TRBJ2-2
clone size: -
D gene: -
V gene: TRBV6-5

CDR3 DNA: TGTGCCAGCAGCCCCTCAGCGGGAGCCTACAATGAGCAGTTCTTC
CDR3 protein: CASSPSAGAYNEQFF
J gene: TRBJ2-1
clone size: -
D gene: TRBD2
V gene: TRBV7-9

CDR3 DNA: TGTGCCAGCAGCTTATTCTTCGGGGGCAATGAGCAGTTCTTC
CDR3 protein: CASSLFFGGNEQFF
J gene: TRBJ2-1
clone size: -
D gene: -
V gene: TRBV11-3

CDR3 DNA: TGCGCCAGCAGCAAGGGACAGGGCAGCGACGAGCAGTACTTC
CDR3 protein: CASSKGQGSDEQYF
J gene: TRBJ2-7
clone size: few
D gene: TRBD1
V gene: TRBV5-1

CDR3 DNA: TGTGCCAGCTCACCAATACAAGGGGGCCATCAGCCCCAGCATTTT
CDR3 protein: CASSPIQGGHQPQHF
J gene: TRBJ1-5
clone size: -
D gene: TRBD1
V gene: TRBV18

CDR3 DNA: TGTGCCAGCAGCTCGGGGGAGACAGGGGTCTACAATGAGCAGTTCTTC
CDR3 protein: CASSSGETGVYNEQFF
J gene: TRBJ2-1
clone size: -
D gene: TRBD1
V gene: TRBV5-4

CDR3 DNA: TGTGCCAGCAGTTTAGAGGGCTATAAGGAAAACATTCAGTACTTC
CDR3 protein: CASSLEGYKENIQYF
J gene: TRBJ2-4
clone size: -
D gene: -
V gene: TRBV27

CDR3 DNA: TGTGCCAGTAGTGCCAGGCTAGCCGGTGAAGCTTTCTTT
CDR3 protein: CASSARLAGEAFF
J gene: TRBJ1-1
clone size: -
D gene: -
V gene: TRBV19

CDR3 DNA: TGTGCCAGCAGCCATTATTATGACACTAGCCCTTACGAGCAGTACTTC
CDR3 protein: CASSHYYDTSPYEQYF
J gene: TRBJ2-7
clone size: few
D gene: -
V gene: TRBV27

CDR3 DNA: TGCAGTGCTAGAGATGGGGAGGGGCAGTACTTC
CDR3 protein: CSARDGEGQYF
J gene: TRBJ2-7
clone size: -
D gene: TRBD2
V gene: TRBV20-1

CDR3 DNA: TGTGCCACCAGTGATTTTGGTAGCTCTGGGGCCAACGTCCTGACTTTC
CDR3 protein: CATSDFGSSGANVLTF
J gene: TRBJ2-6
clone size: once
D gene: -
V gene: TRBV24-1

CDR3 DNA: TGCGCCAGCAGTCAATCAGGGGGCGTGACAGGGTCTCTCCATCAGCCCCAGCATTTT
CDR3 protein: CASSQSGGVTGSLHQPQHF
J gene: TRBJ1-5
clone size: -
D gene: TRBD1
V gene: TRBV23-1

CDR3 DNA: TGTGCCAGCAGCTTAGGGGCAGCGGGGGCGAATGAGCAGTTCTTC
CDR3 protein: CASSLGAAGANEQFF
J gene: TRBJ2-1
clone size: few
D gene: TRBD2
V gene: TRBV11-2

CDR3 DNA: TGCGCCAGCAGCCAAGCCCTAGGGGGTTTATACAATGAGCAGTTCTTC
CDR3 protein: CASSQALGGLYNEQFF
J gene: TRBJ2-1
clone size: -
D gene: -
V gene: TRBV4-3

CDR3 DNA: TGTGCCAGCAGCCAACTACCCGGTGGCGCTTTCTTT
CDR3 protein: CASSQLPGGAFF
J gene: TRBJ1-1
clone size: few
D gene: -
V gene: TRBV2

CDR3 DNA: TGTGCCACCAGCAGAGTTACGGGTACCACCGGGGAGCTGTTTTTT
CDR3 protein: CATSRVTGTTGELFF
J gene: TRBJ2-2
clone size: -
D gene: -
V gene: TRBV15

CDR3 DNA: TGTGCCAGCTCACTGGACAGGAACACTGAAGCTTTCTTT
CDR3 protein: CASSLDRNTEAFF
J gene: TRBJ1-1
clone size: few
D gene: -
V gene: TRBV18

CDR3 DNA: TGCGCCAGCGGCACCGGGACAGGGGAGGGTACTGAAGCTTTCTTT
CDR3 protein: CASGTGTGEGTEAFF
J gene: TRBJ1-1
clone size: few
D gene: TRBD1
V gene: TRBV5-1

CDR3 DNA: TGTGCCAGCAGTACAATTCCGGGACAGGGGAGCCCTGGAAACACCATATATTTT
CDR3 protein: CASSTIPGQGSPGNTIYF
J gene: TRBJ1-3
clone size: -
D gene: TRBD1
V gene: TRBV2

CDR3 DNA: TGTGCCAGCAGCTTCGGGGGGGCTGATGAGCAGTTCTTC
CDR3 protein: CASSFGGADEQFF
J gene: TRBJ2-1
clone size: -
D gene: TRBD2
V gene: TRBV5-6

CDR3 DNA: TGCAGCGTTGAAATACAGGTGCTCGAGCAGTTCTTC
CDR3 protein: CSVEIQVLEQFF
J gene: TRBJ2-1
clone size: once
D gene: -
V gene: TRBV29-1

CDR3 DNA: TGCGCCAGCAGCTGGCGACAGGGGGCAGACGAGCAGTACTTC
CDR3 protein: CASSWRQGADEQYF
J gene: TRBJ2-7
clone size: -
D gene: TRBD1
V gene: TRBV5-1

CDR3 DNA: TGTGCCAACAGTGGGACAGGCTACAATGAGCAGTTCTTC
CDR3 protein: CANSGTGYNEQFF
J gene: TRBJ2-1
clone size: -
D gene: TRBD1
V gene: TRBV2

CDR3 DNA: TGTGCCAGCACCCGGGACAGAGAGGACAATGAGCAGTTCTTC
CDR3 protein: CASTRDREDNEQFF
J gene: TRBJ2-1
clone size: once
D gene: TRBD1
V gene: TRBV2

CDR3 DNA: TGTGCCAGCAGGGACCAGCGGGGCACTTCCTACGAGCAGTACTTC
CDR3 protein: CASRDQRGTSYEQYF
J gene: TRBJ2-7
clone size: -
D gene: TRBD2
V gene: TRBV5-4

CDR3 DNA: TGTGCCTCAGACAGGTATGGGAATGAGCAGTTCTTC
CDR3 protein: CASDRYGNEQFF
J gene: TRBJ2-1
clone size: once
D gene: -
V gene: TRBV28

CDR3 DNA: TGTGCCAGCAGGCTGACAGGGGGAAGTGGGTACGAGCAGTACTTC
CDR3 protein: CASRLTGGSGYEQYF
J gene: TRBJ2-7
clone size: -
D gene: TRBD1
V gene: TRBV7-9

CDR3 DNA: TGTGCCAGTAGTCCGGGACAGAATCAGCCCCAGCATTTT
CDR3 protein: CASSPGQNQPQHF
J gene: TRBJ1-5
clone size: -
D gene: TRBD1
V gene: TRBV19